This T cell receptor (beta chain) was captured by sequencing in a study of T cell changes during pregnancy in multiple sclerosis. V shed 0 bases, J shed 4 bases, and the junction held 8 bases outside the gene matches. This CDR3 region has 16 residues. CDR1 MGHRA and CDR2 YSYEKL come from the germline V gene. TCRdb's table, derived via immunoSEQ multiplex PCR, lists solely in-frame clones and lacks some. The data show almost 95,000 clones, more than 90% seen once. Specimen: peripheral blood, collected in the first trimester of pregnancy. The V and J genes are TRBV4-1 and TRBJ1-2, with TRBD1 identical over 7 bases. This TCR was sampled from a female donor with multiple sclerosis, enrolled in a pregnancy study. DNA of the CDR3: TGCGCCAGCAGCCAAGATGCGGGCAGGGGGACCTATGGCTACACCTTC. Translation: CASSQDAGRGTYGYTF.